Below, 18 T cell receptor beta chains from the same sample are listed, as sequenced in a study of chronic HIV infection and antiretroviral therapy. TCRdb reprocessed the 5' RACE reads with MiXCR, giving one entry per CDR3 protein. The data show 40,000 to 60,000 distinct CDR3 sequences, under 20% seen once. Source material: peripheral blood. All receptors derive from an adult who had HIV and had not received antiretroviral therapy, or was an uninfected healthy control (not recorded which).

This clonotype was detected only a few times. The chain couples TRBV28 to TRBJ1-2, with no clear D. The V gene lost 4 bases and the J gene lost 7 bases, with 13 bases spanning the gap. The CDR3 contains 13 residues. CDR1 MDHEN and CDR2 SYDVKM come from the germline V gene. The CDR3 sequence is CASSSLTSAGYTF. CDR3 in DNA: TGTGCCAGCAGTTCCCTGACAAGCGCTGGCTACACCTTC.

This clonotype has more than one count but fewer than ten. This chain uses TRBV12-3 or TRBV12-4 with TRBJ2-5; D might be TRBD1 (7 bases). The CDR3 has 14 residues. With 1 base removed from V and 7 bases from J, the gap between germline ends came to 13 bases. CDR3 nucleotide sequence: TGTGCCAGCAGTTTAGGACAGGGAGGTGGGACCCAGTACTTC. This sequence encodes CASSLGQGGGTQYF.

The chain recombines TRBV2 with TRBJ2-2; D might be TRBD1 (5 bases). The CDR3 is 16 residues long. Germline V gene data show CDR1 as SNHLY and CDR2 as FYNNEI. V was clipped by 7 bases and J by 3 bases, with 18 bases between them. The CDR3 spells CASTPSLRVDTGELFF. In nucleotides, the CDR3 is TGTGCCAGCACCCCCTCTCTCAGGGTGGACACCGGGGAGCTGTTTTTT.

This clonotype was picked up a small number of times. The V call is TRBV11-2, the J call TRBJ2-5; D gene uncertain. The CDR3 is made up of 14 amino acids. V lost 0 bases and J lost 0, with 5 bases in between. From germline, CDR1 is SGHAT and CDR2 FQNNGV. CDR3 bases: TGTGCCAGCAGCTTAGAGCGGAACCAAGAGACCCAGTACTTC. It encodes CASSLERNQETQYF.

This clonotype was counted ten times or more. This chain joins TRBV12-5 and TRBJ2-1; 10 bases are shared with TRBD2. Germline CDR1 LGHNT, CDR2 FRNRAP. The CDR3 is made up of 15 amino acids. Trimming at V came to 1 base and at J to 9 bases, leaving 6 bases not matched to a gene. The CDR3 sequence is CASGLEVAGGGEQFF. CDR3 DNA sequence: TGTGCTAGTGGTTTGGAGGTAGCGGGAGGTGGTGAGCAGTTCTTC.

The gene calls are TRBV28 and TRBJ1-1; D is possibly TRBD1 (6 bases). The CDR3 totals 16 residues. CDR1 and CDR2 from the germline V gene are MDHEN and SYDVKM. CDR3 region: CAIPQSGGRRNTEAFF. Written as DNA, the CDR3 is TGTGCGATACCCCAAAGCGGGGGCAGGAGGAACACTGAAGCTTTCTTT.

The CDR3 loop is CASSQALRSGSIDTQYF. The CDR3 bases are TGCGCCAGCAGCCAAGCGCTGAGGAGCGGGAGTATAGATACGCAGTATTTT. The rearrangement links TRBV4-1 to TRBJ2-3; 8 bases agree with TRBD2. Germline V gene sequence: CDR1 MGHRA, CDR2 YSYEKL. The CDR3 extends over 17 amino acids. J was trimmed by 5 bases and V by 1 base; bases with no gene match: 11.

This chain's CDR3 is CASSRGGREWSNEQFF. In DNA, the CDR3 is TGCGCCAGCAGCCGAGGGGGTAGGGAATGGTCCAATGAGCAGTTCTTC. The chain is built from TRBV5-1 and TRBJ2-1; D is possibly TRBD1 (6 bases). The V end was cut by 4 bases, the J end by 6 bases, with 20 bases between. Germline CDR1 is SGHRS and CDR2 is YFSETQ. The CDR3 is 16 amino acids.

This clonotype was seen only a few times. This rearrangement joins TRBV12-3 or TRBV12-4 to TRBJ1-2, with D perhaps TRBD1 (5 bases). CDR3 size: 13 residues. Trimming shortened V by 3 bases and J by 7 bases, and 12 bases separated the two germline ends. CDR3: CASSLGGAGGYTF. The CDR3 DNA is TGTGCCAGCAGTTTGGGGGGAGCGGGTGGCTACACCTTC.

The genes are TRBV10-3 and TRBJ2-1; 8 bases are a match to TRBD1. The V gene end was trimmed by 4 bases and the J gene end by 9 bases; junction bases not matched to a gene: 8. CDR3 length: 14 residues. The germline gives CDR1 ENHRY, CDR2 SYGVKD. The chain's CDR3 is CAISGQGSYSEQFF. CDR3 nucleotide sequence: TGTGCCATCAGTGGACAGGGGTCGTATAGTGAGCAGTTCTTC.

J is TRBJ2-3 and V is TRBV12-3 or TRBV12-4, with TRBD2 identical over 7 bases. CDR3 size: 14 residues. Germline trimming cut 6 bases from V and 1 base from J; bases unmatched to any gene: 4. This chain's CDR3 is CASRGGLRTDTQYF. Here the CDR3 DNA reads TGTGCCAGCAGGGGAGGGCTCCGCACAGATACGCAGTATTTT.

CDR3 DNA sequence: TGTGCCAGCAGTCCGCGGACAGGGAGGGATAATGAAAAACTGTTTTTT. Its protein product is CASSPRTGRDNEKLFF. The chain links TRBV27 to TRBJ1-4; 8 positions match TRBD1. J lost 4 bases, V lost 5 bases, and 9 bases had no gene match. The CDR3 sequence is 16 residues long. CDR1 is MNHEY and CDR2 is SMNVEV in the germline V gene (reference sequence).

J is TRBJ1-1 and V is TRBV25-1; D call uncertain. The germline CDR1 and CDR2 sequences are MGHDK and SYGVNS. V lost 7 bases and J 4 bases, leaving 13 bases between the germline ends. CDR3 length: 13 residues. The CDR3 region is CASNSDRVTEAFF. CDR3 DNA: TGTGCCAGCAACTCCGACCGGGTCACTGAAGCTTTCTTT.

V usage is TRBV5-1 and J usage is TRBJ2-3, with a possible D match to TRBD1 (6 bases). The V gene lost 4 bases and the J gene lost 6 bases, with 15 bases spanning the gap. The CDR3 is 14 residues long. Germline V gives CDR1 SGHRS, CDR2 YFSETQ. The CDR3 spells CASSPLTGSDTQYF. For the CDR3, the DNA is TGCGCCAGCAGCCCCTTGACAGGTTCGGATACGCAGTATTTT.

The sample holds many counts of this clonotype. The chain uses TRBV24-1 and TRBJ2-2; 10 bases fit TRBD2. The V and J ends lost 10 bases and 2 bases, in that order; junction bases with no gene match: 6. The CDR3 contains 15 residues. Germline V gene sequence: CDR1 KGHDR, CDR2 SFDVKD. CDR3: CATSSGRGNTGELFF. The CDR3 DNA follows: TGTGCCACGTCCAGCGGGAGGGGTAACACCGGGGAGCTGTTTTTT.

This clonotype was counted a few times. The V call is TRBV9, the J call TRBJ2-2; 7 positions agree with TRBD2. CDR3 length: 15 amino acids. Germline V gives CDR1 SGDLS, CDR2 YYNGEE. The V segment lost 2 bases and the J segment 9 bases; nucleotides outside the gene matches: 10. CDR3 region: CASSVAGEGSRELFF. CDR3 in DNA: TGTGCCAGCAGCGTTGCGGGGGAAGGAAGCCGGGAGCTGTTTTTT.

This clonotype was seen a handful of times. This rearrangement joins TRBV9 to TRBJ1-2; 9 bases map to TRBD1. Germline values: CDR1 SGDLS, CDR2 YYNGEE. This CDR3 is 13 amino acids long. Trimming cost V 0 bases and J 6 bases; bases outside gene matches: 0. The CDR3 region has the DNA TGTGCCAGCAGCGTAGGACAGGGGGATGGCTACACCTTC. Protein: CASSVGQGDGYTF.

The chain employs TRBV28 and TRBJ1-1, with no clear D. Germline V gene data show CDR1 as MDHEN and CDR2 as SYDVKM. With 5 bases removed from V and 4 bases from J, the gap between germline ends came to 5 bases. This CDR3 has 11 amino acids. CDR3 bases: TGTGCCAGCAGTCGCCTCACTGAAGCTTTCTTT. Protein: CASSRLTEAFF. Together with reference TRBV28 and TRBJ1-1, the CDR3 gives the full variable domain: DVKVTQSSRYLVKRTGEKVFLECVQDMDHENMFWYRQDPGLGLRLIYFSYDVKMKEKGDIPEGYSVSREKKERFSLILESASTNQTSMYLCASSRLTEAFFGQGTRLTVV.